These 30 T cell receptor beta chains originate from one sample sequenced in a study of CXCR3-negative and CXCR3-positive naive CD8 T cells. Whole-study results and caveats: CXCR3-positive naive cells had TRB CDR3s that were more hydrophobic than CXCR3-negative naive cells had.

With UMI labels, 5' RACE was used to prepare the TRB cDNA libraries. TCRdb processed the 5' RACE reads again and assigns one entry to each CDR3 protein, with no DNA. With about 84,000 distinct CDR3 sequences in the sample, the ten largest clones hold roughly 0.62%. Their antigens are not known. The sequencing sample was made of naive CXCR3+ CD8+ T cells from blood. Subset reported: CD45RO-CCR7+CD27+CD95- naive CD8+ T cells expressing CXCR3 (TNR3+). The receptors were sampled from a human donor in good health. Some clones in this sample may be carry-over from other donors' samples.

This chain links TRBV5-1 with TRBJ2-1; the D call from TCRdb, TRBD2, cannot be confirmed without DNA. There are 12 residues in the CDR3. Germline V gene data show CDR1 as SGHRS and CDR2 as YFSETQ. The CDR3 sequence: CASSMTSLEQFF.

J is TRBJ2-1 and V is TRBV7-9; TCRdb's D gene call, TRBD2, goes unchecked for lack of DNA. CDR3 length equals 16 residues. Germline V gene sequence: CDR1 SEHNR, CDR2 FQNEAQ (reference sequence). The CDR3 is CASSFSTGWTGNEQFF.

The chain is built from TRBV5-1 and TRBJ2-7; TCRdb's D call of TRBD2 is untestable without DNA. The CDR3 spans 15 residues. Germline assignment: CDR1 SGHRS and CDR2 YFSETQ. CDR3: CASSATSGQDYEQYF.

This chain uses TRBV11-3 with TRBJ2-3. The CDR3 extends over 12 amino acids. CDR1 is SGHNT, CDR2 YENEEA, per germline. CDR3 in amino acids: CASSFGSDTQYF.

The chain carries TRBV7-9 and TRBJ1-1; TCRdb gives TRBD1 as the D gene, but with no DNA this cannot be confirmed. The germline gives CDR1 SEHNR, CDR2 FQNEAQ (reference sequence). The CDR3 extends over 13 amino acids. The CDR3: CASSTTGNTEAFF.

The V call is TRBV12-3 or TRBV12-4, the J call TRBJ2-3; TCRdb reports TRBD1, a call that lacks DNA to check it against. The length of the CDR3 is 16 residues. This chain's CDR3 is CASSFTGLNTADTQYF.

This chain connects TRBV28 to TRBJ1-4; there is no DNA to check the TCRdb D call of TRBD1. The CDR3 has 13 amino acids. The germline V gene has CDR1 MDHEN and CDR2 SYDVKM. The CDR3 is CASSSRGGEKLFF. Supplemented by reference TRBV28 and TRBJ1-4, the full variable domain reads DVKVTQSSRYLVKRTGEKVFLECVQDMDHENMFWYRQDPGLGLRLIYFSYDVKMKEKGDIPEGYSVSREKKERFSLILESASTNQTSMYLCASSSRGGEKLFFGSGTQLSVL.

The rearrangement uses TRBV11-3 and TRBJ1-5; the D call from TCRdb, TRBD1, cannot be confirmed without DNA. Germline loops: CDR1 SGHNT, CDR2 YENEEA. The CDR3 consists of 17 residues. CDR3 loop: CASSASGQIHSGQPQHF.

This chain joins TRBV5-8 and TRBJ1-1; TCRdb returns TRBD1, unconfirmable since there is no DNA. CDR1 and CDR2 (germline): SGHTS, YDEGEE. CDR3 length: 16 residues. CDR3 protein: CASSLGQALLNTEAFF.

This chain links TRBV19 with TRBJ2-1. This CDR3 contains 11 residues. The germline gives CDR1 LNHDA, CDR2 SQIVND (reference sequence). The CDR3 here is CASSIGLEQFF.

The chain carries TRBV27 and TRBJ2-2. Germline-derived CDR1 and CDR2 are MNHEY and SMNVEV (reference sequence). The CDR3 loop spans 13 amino acids. CDR3 sequence: CASSLISAGELFF.

The genes are TRBV19 and TRBJ1-5; TCRdb's D gene call, TRBD1, goes unchecked for lack of DNA. This CDR3 is built from 15 residues. Germline CDR1 reads LNHDA; CDR2 reads SQIVND (reference sequence). The CDR3 protein is CASSPDRGGHQPQHF.

The rearrangement uses TRBV5-1 and TRBJ2-1. Germline V gives CDR1 SGHRS, CDR2 YFSETQ. The CDR3 is made up of 14 amino acids. CDR3 loop: CASSLEGPYNEQFF.

The CDR3 spells CASSAMVGGHQPPHF. V usage is TRBV2 and J usage is TRBJ1-5. Germline V CDR1 and CDR2: SNHLY, FYNNEI. This CDR3 region has 15 residues.

The rearrangement links TRBV20-1 to TRBJ1-2. Per the germline V gene, CDR1 is DFQATT and CDR2 is SNEGSKA (reference sequence). This CDR3 has 14 residues. The CDR3: CSARDQLSGSGYTF.

The chain combines TRBV28 with TRBJ1-5. The V gene's germline CDR1 is MDHEN and CDR2 SYDVKM. The CDR3 extends over 15 amino acids. CDR3: CASSPKLVGNQPQHF.

This rearrangement joins TRBV6-1 to TRBJ2-3; TCRdb picks TRBD1, but there is no DNA to check that call. This CDR3 has 19 amino acids. CDR1 MNHNS and CDR2 SASEGT come from the germline V gene. The chain's CDR3 is CASSELYSWDRGPGDTQYF.

The chain employs TRBV9 and TRBJ1-2; TCRdb reports TRBD1, a call that lacks DNA to check it against. CDR1 and CDR2 (germline): SGDLS, YYNGEE. CDR3 length: 14 amino acids. The CDR3 protein is CASSPGVSNYGYTF.

The rearrangement joins TRBV6-5 to TRBJ2-2; absent DNA, TCRdb's TRBD2 call cannot be checked. CDR1 and CDR2 from the germline V gene are MNHEY and SVGAGI. CDR3 length equals 17 residues. This CDR3 is CASLKSPSGLNTGELFF.

V usage is TRBV6-5 and J usage is TRBJ2-7; without DNA, the TCRdb call of TRBD1 cannot be checked. Per the germline V gene, CDR1 is MNHEY and CDR2 is SVGAGI. This CDR3 has 16 amino acids. The CDR3 spells CASRPYWDRDSYEQYF.

The chain recombines TRBV15 with TRBJ2-7; TCRdb reports TRBD1, a call that lacks DNA to check it against. The CDR3 spans 14 residues. Germline V lookup: CDR1 LNHNV, CDR2 YYDKDF (reference sequence). This CDR3 is CASSARDRGYEQYF. The full variable domain, with the rest looked up from reference TRBV15 and TRBJ2-7, is DAMVIQNPRYQVTQFGKPVTLSCSQTLNHNVMYWYQQKSSQAPKLLFHYYDKDFNNEADTPDNFQSRRPNTSFCFLDIRSPGLGDTAMYLCASSARDRGYEQYFGPGTRLTVT.

V and J are TRBV14 and TRBJ2-3. The CDR3 runs 15 residues. Germline V gives CDR1 SGHDN, CDR2 FVKESK. CDR3 sequence: CASSQGWGGPDTQYF.

The V call is TRBV7-2, the J call TRBJ2-7; TCRdb designates TRBD1, a call that cannot be tested without DNA. The CDR3 extends over 14 amino acids. CDR1 and CDR2 from the germline V gene are SGHTA and FQGNSA. CDR3 amino acids: CASSLVGRGSEQYF.

The chain recombines TRBV27 with TRBJ2-7; absent DNA, TCRdb's TRBD1 call cannot be checked. CDR1 and CDR2 from the germline V gene are MNHEY and SMNVEV (reference sequence). The CDR3 loop spans 13 amino acids. The CDR3 loop is CASSWRGRGEQYF.

The rearrangement uses TRBV6-5 and TRBJ1-5. CDR1 and CDR2 from the germline V gene are MNHEY and SVGAGI. The CDR3 loop spans 13 amino acids. CDR3: CASRVGSNQPQHF.

The J gene is TRBJ2-1, the V gene TRBV28; TCRdb gives TRBD1 as the D gene, but with no DNA this cannot be confirmed. The CDR3 sequence is 17 residues long. Germline CDR1 and CDR2: MDHEN and SYDVKM. The CDR3 loop is CASRLHREIFSYNEQFF. Full variable domain (outside the CDR3, taken from reference TRBV28 and TRBJ2-1): DVKVTQSSRYLVKRTGEKVFLECVQDMDHENMFWYRQDPGLGLRLIYFSYDVKMKEKGDIPEGYSVSREKKERFSLILESASTNQTSMYLCASRLHREIFSYNEQFFGPGTRLTVL.

This chain uses TRBV7-9 with TRBJ1-5. The germline CDR1 and CDR2 sequences are SEHNR and FQNEAQ (reference sequence). This CDR3 has 13 residues. The CDR3 sequence is CASSFGYNQPQHF.

V usage is TRBV20-1 and J usage is TRBJ2-1; TCRdb names TRBD2, which stays unverified in the absence of DNA. The germline gives CDR1 DFQATT, CDR2 SNEGSKA (reference sequence). The CDR3 is made up of 15 amino acids. CDR3 in amino acids: CSARATTSGRREQFF.

The chain joins TRBV7-9 to TRBJ1-5; as DNA is missing, the TRBD1 call by TCRdb cannot be tested. Germline V gives CDR1 SEHNR, CDR2 FQNEAQ (reference sequence). The CDR3 loop spans 17 amino acids. CDR3 in amino acids: CASSLGGGQGGNQPQHF.

V usage is TRBV20-1 and J usage is TRBJ2-7; TCRdb indicates TRBD2, and absent DNA this call remains unverified. The CDR3 is 16 residues long. CDR1 is DFQATT, CDR2 SNEGSKA, per germline (reference sequence). CDR3 residues: CSAIGTSGIGAYEQYF.